This T cell receptor (beta chain) was profiled in a study of beta chain features in type 1 diabetes. In its sample, this clone was seen a few times. Expressed TCRB transcripts were sequenced, since all the RNA that had been isolated was reverse transcribed. Libraries were prepared by immunoSEQ multiplex PCR; TCRdb keeps only in-frame clonotypes and omits some of them. Of approximately 340,000 clones listed, around 15% are singletons. Blood was collected once per donor into heparin, averaging around 0.11 L. Via CD45RO/CCR7/CD25/CD127/CD95/CD27, cells of the CD4+ naive, central memory, regulatory and stem cell-like memory subsets were sorted. Germline V gene data show CDR1 as SGHRS and CDR2 as YFSETQ. Trimming shortened V by 0 bases and J by 0 bases, and 12 bases separated the two germline ends. The CDR3 totals 16 residues.

This chain uses TRBV5-1 with TRBJ1-1; TRBD1 is a possible D gene (6 bases). The clonotype comes from a woman between 18 and 29 years old in good health. The sequencing input was naive CD4+ T cells from blood. Here the CDR3 reads CASSLELGQLNTEAFF. CDR3 nucleotide sequence: TGCGCCAGCAGCTTGGAGCTGGGACAACTGAACACTGAAGCTTTCTTT.